This TCR beta chain stems from a study of control samples from healthy donors and cancer patients (dated by TCRdb to about 2020). For this clone: No antigen is known for it. No much larger clone exists at a distance of one base, and base qualities are not known.

Libraries were built with the immunoSEQ multiplex PCR assay. TCRdb carries this immuneACCESS record with in-frame sequences only. Its versions omit some clonotypes, under half of them owing to an unresolved V gene in the studies checked, with the rest unexplained. The sample table holds around 63,000 clones, of which more than 70% were seen once. Around 2.3% of the sample goes to the ten largest clones. Inclusive of the bounding cysteine and phenylalanine, the CDR3 is 13 residues long. Of the read, only the CDR3 DNA is kept; its 39 bases are in frame from base 1. V and J lose 2 bases and 3 bases, and a span of 8 bases separates them. The germline V gene sets CDR1 to SGHVS and CDR2 to FQNEAQ.

The receptor was isolated from a woman in her 50s with head and neck cancer. The chain joins TRBV7-8 to TRBJ2-7; the D gene is perhaps TRBD2, from 5 matching bases. The sequencing input was PBMCs. The CDR3 region has the sequence CASSLRGYYEQYF. The DNA is TGTGCCAGCAGCTTACGGGGATACTACGAGCAGTACTTC.